One and the same sample provided the 15 T cell receptor beta chains below, sequenced in a study of T cell responses to AZD1222 COVID-19 vaccine. The repertoire was sequenced with immunoSEQ multiplex PCR; TCRdb's copy has only in-frame clones and lacks some. The sample records around 130,000 clones, 80% to 90% being singletons. The sequences come from peripheral blood, collected 28 days after the second AZD1222 dose. The receptors stem from an adult who received the AZD1222 COVID-19 vaccine.

The V gene is TRBV11-2, the J gene TRBJ2-1; 8 bases are a match to TRBD2. The CDR3 length is 15 residues. The V and J ends lost 3 bases and 6 bases, in that order; junction bases with no gene match: 7. Germline values: CDR1 SGHAT, CDR2 FQNNGV. In DNA form, the CDR3 reads TGTGCCAGCAGCTTCGGACTAGCTGGGGCCAATGAGCAGTTCTTC. It specifies CASSFGLAGANEQFF.

This sequence joins TRBV6-1 and TRBJ2-5; D possibly corresponds to TRBD2 (5 bases). V gave up 3 bases and J gave up 5 bases, with 10 bases separating them. The CDR3 covers 13 residues. The V gene's germline CDR1 is MNHNS and CDR2 SASEGT. The CDR3 here is CASSDMTMETQYF. In DNA, the CDR3 is TGTGCCAGCAGTGATATGACTATGGAGACCCAGTACTTC.

The V and J genes are TRBV7-2 and TRBJ2-5; 7 bases map to TRBD1. Trimming cost V 1 base and J 4 bases; bases outside gene matches: 6. The CDR3 is 15 amino acids. From germline, CDR1 is SGHTA and CDR2 FQGNSA. In nucleotides, the CDR3 is TGTGCCAGCAGCTTAGTGGGGACAGTGCGAGAGACCCAGTACTTC. Translated: CASSLVGTVRETQYF. The full variable domain, in which reference TRBV7-2 and TRBJ2-5 provide the parts outside the CDR3, is GAGVSQSPSNKVTEKGKDVELRCDPISGHTALYWYRQSLGQGLEFLIYFQGNSAPDKSGLPSDRFSAERTGGSVSTLTIQRTQQEDSAVYLCASSLVGTVRETQYFGPGTRLLVL.

The chain carries TRBV18 and TRBJ1-4, with 7 positions matching TRBD1. Germline V gene data show CDR1 as KGHSH and CDR2 as LQKENI. The CDR3 extends over 15 amino acids. V gave up 6 bases and J gave up 6 bases; unmatched junction bases: 10. Here the CDR3 DNA reads TGTGCCAGCTCGCCGCAACAGGGGTTTGATGAAAAACTGTTTTTT. Translation: CASSPQQGFDEKLFF.

CDR3 amino acids: CASSQRAGAINEKLFF. The DNA for the CDR3 is TGTGCCAGCAGCCAACGCGCAGGGGCCATTAATGAAAAACTGTTTTTT. The rearrangement uses TRBV4-2 and TRBJ1-4; perhaps TRBD1 as D (6 bases). Germline V gene sequence: CDR1 LGHNA, CDR2 YNFKEQ. This CDR3 is built from 16 residues. V lost 2 bases and J 4 bases, leaving 14 bases between the germline ends.

V is TRBV6-5 and J is TRBJ1-1, with 10 bases that match TRBD1. In germline, CDR1 is MNHEY, CDR2 SVGAGI. CDR3 size: 15 residues. The junction had 4 bases not matched to a gene; V was cut back by 4 bases and J by 2 bases. In DNA form, the CDR3 reads TGTGCCAGCAGTTTCGGGACAGGGGTAAACACTGAAGCTTTCTTT. Translated, it gives CASSFGTGVNTEAFF.

The chain combines TRBV24-1 with TRBJ1-2; no clear D gene. The CDR3 contains 13 residues. V dropped 6 bases and J dropped 7 bases, with 14 bases sitting between them. Germline V gene sequence: CDR1 KGHDR, CDR2 SFDVKD. CDR3: CATSPAAGGGYTF. Here the CDR3 DNA reads TGTGCCACCAGTCCTGCCGCGGGTGGTGGCTACACCTTC.

This clone was seen only once. The V call is TRBV2, the J call TRBJ1-1, with 9 bases matching TRBD1. V trimming: 6 bases; J trimming: 4 bases; junction bases outside the gene matches: 6. This CDR3 contains 14 residues. The germline V gene encodes CDR1 SNHLY and CDR2 FYNNEI. The chain's CDR3 is CASRDRQGGTEAFF. The CDR3 DNA sequence: TGTGCCAGCAGAGATAGACAGGGGGGCACTGAAGCTTTCTTT. The full variable domain, with the rest looked up from reference TRBV2 and TRBJ1-1, is EPEVTQTPSHQVTQMGQEVILRCVPISNHLYFYWYRQILGQKVEFLVSFYNNEISEKSEIFDDQFSVERPDGSNFTLKIRSTKLEDSAMYFCASRDRQGGTEAFFGQGTRLTVV.

This clone was found once. The V and J genes are TRBV19 and TRBJ1-1; D possibly corresponds to TRBD1 (5 bases). This CDR3 is built from 14 residues. Between the trimmed V and J ends, which lost 0 bases and 4 bases, there was a span of 9 bases. Germline CDR1 LNHDA, CDR2 SQIVND (reference sequence). The DNA for the CDR3 is TGTGCCAGTAGTATAGATGTAACAGGCACTGAAGCTTTCTTT. Its translation is CASSIDVTGTEAFF.

V is TRBV18 and J is TRBJ1-6, with a tentative D call TRBD1 (5 bases). The CDR3 covers 16 residues. V lost 2 bases to trimming and J lost 2 bases, with 10 bases between them. The germline V gene has CDR1 KGHSH and CDR2 LQKENI. DNA for the CDR3: TGTGCCAGCTCACCATCCCAGGGAGCCTATAATTCACCCCTCCACTTT. It translates to CASSPSQGAYNSPLHF. Drawing the rest from reference TRBV18 and TRBJ1-6, the complete variable domain is NAGVMQNPRHLVRRRGQEARLRCSPMKGHSHVYWYRQLPEEGLKFMVYLQKENIIDESGMPKERFSAEFPKEGPSILRIQQVVRGDSAAYFCASSPSQGAYNSPLHFGNGTRLTVT.

This rearrangement joins TRBV3-1 (or the pseudogene TRBV3-2) to TRBJ1-1, with TRBD1 identical over 10 bases. CDR3 length equals 15 residues. Losses at the gene ends were 4 bases for V and 4 bases for J; bases not matched to a gene: 6. Germline V gene data show CDR1 as LGHDT and CDR2 as YNNKEL (reference sequence). As DNA, the CDR3 is TGTGCCAGCAGCCCCCGGGACAGGGGTGGCACTGAAGCTTTCTTT. Translating gives CASSPRDRGGTEAFF.

The chain is built from TRBV3-1 (or the pseudogene TRBV3-2) and TRBJ1-5; TRBD1 matches at 10 bases. The CDR3 contains 15 residues. CDR1 LGHDT and CDR2 YNNKEL come from the germline V gene (reference sequence). Trimming took 4 bases from V and 3 from J; bases not matched to a gene: 3. As DNA, the CDR3 is TGTGCCAGCAGCCGGACAGGGGGATCCAATCAGCCCCAGCATTTT. This gives the protein CASSRTGGSNQPQHF.

This chain connects TRBV2 to TRBJ1-6, with D maybe TRBD1 (5 bases). There are 15 residues in the CDR3. Germline CDR1 reads SNHLY; CDR2 reads FYNNEI. Between the trimmed V and J ends, which lost 2 bases and 6 bases, there was a span of 11 bases. For the CDR3, the DNA is TGTGCCAGCAGTGAACAGGGCGAACGTAATTCACCCCTCCACTTT. Translation: CASSEQGERNSPLHF.

The rearrangement joins TRBV5-8 to TRBJ2-1; 8 bases agree with TRBD2. The junction had 7 bases not matched to a gene; V was cut back by 1 base and J by 7 bases. Per germline, CDR1 SGHTS and CDR2 YDEGEE. This CDR3 contains 15 residues. CDR3 DNA: TGTGCCAGCAGCTTGTATACGGGGGGGCCGAATGAGCAGTTCTTC. Its translation: CASSLYTGGPNEQFF.

The genes are TRBV10-1 and TRBJ2-1; 13 bases map to TRBD2. CDR3 length equals 18 residues. V trimming: 5 bases; J trimming: 3 bases; junction bases outside the gene matches: 10. Germline V gives CDR1 WNHNN, CDR2 SYGVQD (reference sequence). In DNA form, the CDR3 reads TGCGCCAGCAGTCCGGGACTAGCGGGGTCAGGGGTCTACAATGAGCAGTTCTTC. Protein sequence: CASSPGLAGSGVYNEQFF.